This TCR beta chain stems from a study of identical twins (dated by TCRdb to about 2016). Background for the entire study: TCR alpha and beta repertoires from monozygotic twins, unrelated adults of various ages and cord blood were deep-sequenced to test whether fetal clonotypes persist. To rule out contamination, replicate twin experiments were performed at different times with different library preparation protocols.

Libraries were prepared through 5' RACE. Instrument used: Illumina HiSeq 2000. Template switching added a universal primer binding site, and the final cDNA carried a unique molecular identifier that allowed TCR cDNA molecules to be counted accurately. Specific primers in the conserved constant-segment region were used to synthesize first-strand cDNA for the TCR alpha and beta chains. To control for contamination, every cDNA library carried two barcodes: a SMART-Mk sample barcode plus Illumina barcodes. TruSeq adapter sequences, together with Illumina sample barcodes, were added in two successive PCR steps. TCR alpha and beta cDNA libraries were sequenced on the Illumina HiSeq platform with custom primers. The paper's data handling went like this. MiGEC was used to process raw reads and extract unique molecular identifiers, and MiXCR was used to find CDR3 positions. Recombination models were inferred per individual with the repgenHMM and IGoR tools using an EM algorithm. The tcR package in R was used for shared clonotype analysis, with sharing normalized by the product of cloneset sizes. Out-of-frame nonproductive sequences were analyzed to study raw recombination free of thymic and clonal selection effects. TCRdb took the public reads, trimmed them with fastp at Q25, ran MiXCR for clone calling and kept in-frame beta chains. Rows with one shared CDR3 protein collapse into an entry with the most common genes and DNA. It is TCRdb's table, rather than the study itself, that gives the V and J calls and clone size. This sample comprises about 520,000 distinct CDR3 sequences, less than 25% of them detected only once. Around 1% of the sample is taken by the ten largest.

General conclusions and limits of the study: Out-of-frame TCR alpha sharing in monozygotic twins was systematically underestimated by recombination models, whereas sharing between unrelated individuals was in agreement with the recombination models. Zero-insertion analyses could be partly confounded by invariant T cells such as MAIT and iNKT, though diverse VJ usage argued against such confounding for most clonotypes. Abundant cord blood beta clonotypes had fewer insertions, young adult naive repertoires showed a similar but weaker trend, and memory repertoires showed no such trend. Compared with coincidental sharing between unrelated individuals, out-of-frame TCR alpha sequences shared between twins had an excess of sequences with low generation probability. Because the same donors could not be followed over many years, the conclusions relied on cross-sectional statistical analysis. A weaker excess of twin sharing was found in beta out-of-frame sequences because the signal-to-noise ratio was lowered by fewer shared sequences.

Via the germline V gene, CDR1 is ENHRY and CDR2 SYGVKD. The junction carries 9 bases between V and J, which are trimmed by 3 bases and 1 base respectively. The CDR3 spans 15 residues, from the cysteine through the phenylalanine. CDR3 DNA only is kept here, 45 bases in frame from base 1. As for this clonotype: The target of this receptor is not known. The sample holds no much larger clone one base away, and base qualities are not on file.

Only healthy Caucasian donors were included. Three pairs of female monozygotic twins, all aged roughly 18 to 29 years, were included in the twin cohort. Positive isolation kits from Invitrogen were used to isolate the CD4+ and CD8+ T cell populations. These sequences were also reported in another study, on T cells expressing NK-cell markers. The second investigation adds: Roughly 8 donors provided sorted CD3+CD56+NKG2C+, CD3+CD56+NKG2C- and CD3+CD56-NKG2C+ T-cell subsets, whose TCR beta-chain repertoires were profiled. Seven of the eight sequenced donors were HCMV-seropositive and one was HCMV-seronegative. To restrict sorting to alphabetaTCR-expressing T cells, an anti-gammadeltaTCR antibody was added in several experiments. For roughly six donors, the dominant CD3+CD56+NKG2C+ clonotypes were among the top 10 CD8+ clonotypes and accounted for roughly 1.0-8% of CD8+ T cells. Those dominant clonotypes were again the most abundant among CD3+CD56-NKG2C+ cells in a handful of donors, at roughly 25-60.1%. It remained unclear whether the expanded NKG2C-expressing T cell clones were specific for HCMV antigens. All eight donors whose samples were sequenced were randomly selected healthy volunteers, three of them men and five women. A commercial ELISA kit detecting HCMV-specific IgG in serum was used to determine HCMV serostatus. MIGEC was used to demultiplex reads and group reads by UMI, and MiTCR was used to assemble and quantify clonotypes. Only TCR cDNA sequences supported by at least two reads were kept to exclude erroneous sequences. Downstream repertoire analysis used the tcR package, and clonotypes were matched across fractions by CDR3 nucleotide sequence plus V segment. VDJmatch was used to annotate antigen specificity against VDJdb, with one amino acid substitution in CDR3 permitted.

Source material: CD4+ T cells sorted from blood. This receptor chain uses TRBV10-3 and TRBJ2-2; the D call is possibly TRBD1 or TRBD2, each sharing 5 bases. The clonotype comes from a woman between 18 and 29 years old in good health. The DNA sequence is TGTGCCATCAGTGATGTTGGGGGGAACACCGGGGAGCTGTTTTTT. Its protein reads: CAISDVGGNTGELFF.